This entry lists 10 T cell receptor beta chains sequenced from one sample in a study of blood T cell repertoires in COVID-19. Sequenced by immunoSEQ multiplex PCR; TCRdb stores in-frame clones only, minus some. The sample holds just over 250,000 clones; more than 90% are singletons and the top ten take roughly 2.7%. Sequenced material: peripheral blood. These receptors were collected from a person under 30 with COVID-19, enrolled during active disease.

This clone was seen a single time. V is TRBV7-2 and J is TRBJ1-3, with D possibly being TRBD1 (6 bases). CDR1 SGHTA and CDR2 FQGNSA come from the germline V gene. This CDR3 region has 17 residues. V was shortened by 1 base and J by 0 bases, with 13 bases between the two germline ends. CDR3: CASSLELGTRSGNTIYF. In DNA, the CDR3 is TGTGCCAGCAGCTTAGAGTTAGGGACACGCTCTGGAAACACCATATATTTT. Looking up the rest from reference TRBV7-2 and TRBJ1-3 gives the full variable domain: GAGVSQSPSNKVTEKGKDVELRCDPISGHTALYWYRQSLGQGLEFLIYFQGNSAPDKSGLPSDRFSAERTGGSVSTLTIQRTQQEDSAVYLCASSLELGTRSGNTIYFGEGSWLTVV.

The chain uses TRBV19 and TRBJ1-1; D might be TRBD1 (5 bases). Germline CDR1 LNHDA, CDR2 SQIVND (reference sequence). Trimming pared 7 bases from V and 0 bases from J, leaving 12 bases between. This CDR3 spans 14 amino acids. Written as DNA, the CDR3 is TGTGCCAGTACCCCCGGGGGGATGAACACTGAAGCTTTCTTT. Its protein is CASTPGGMNTEAFF.

The V and J genes are TRBV19 and TRBJ1-2, with D possibly being TRBD1 (6 bases). V was pared by 3 bases and J by 7 bases, with 15 bases between. Germline loops: CDR1 LNHDA, CDR2 SQIVND (reference sequence). The CDR3 has 14 amino acids. DNA for the CDR3: TGTGCCAGTAGTATTTTTTCAGGGGCTCTTGGCTACACCTTC. It encodes CASSIFSGALGYTF.

This chain joins TRBV9 and TRBJ1-1, with D perhaps matching TRBD1 (6 bases). This CDR3 contains 15 residues. Germline assignment: CDR1 SGDLS and CDR2 YYNGEE. The V and J ends lost 0 bases and 4 bases respectively, with 13 bases between them. This chain's CDR3 is CASSVAPQGITEAFF. The CDR3 DNA reads as TGTGCCAGCAGCGTAGCCCCACAGGGAATCACTGAAGCTTTCTTT. The complete variable domain, with remaining parts taken from reference TRBV9 and TRBJ1-1, reads DSGVTQTPKHLITATGQRVTLRCSPRSGDLSVYWYQQSLDQGLQFLIQYYNGEERAKGNILERFSAQQFPDLHSELNLSSLELGDSALYFCASSVAPQGITEAFFGQGTRLTVV.

This chain uses TRBV11-2 with TRBJ1-6; D gene unclear. The V gene's germline CDR1 is SGHAT and CDR2 FQNNGV. The CDR3 is 16 amino acids. V lost 4 bases to trimming and J lost 7 bases, with 17 bases between them. This CDR3 reads CASSSYFGGLNSPLHF. The CDR3 DNA is TGTGCCAGCAGCTCATATTTTGGAGGGCTGAATTCACCCCTCCACTTT.

This chain uses TRBV5-1 with TRBJ2-1, with TRBD1 as a possible D gene (6 bases). Germline CDR1 is SGHRS and CDR2 is YFSETQ. V was trimmed by 4 bases and J by 1 base, leaving 12 bases between them. The CDR3 is 15 amino acids. As DNA, the CDR3 is TGCGCCAGCAGCCTATTTGACAGGTCCTACAATGAGCAGTTCTTC. Translation gives CASSLFDRSYNEQFF.

The chain employs TRBV9 and TRBJ1-2; D not resolved. V was clipped by 2 bases and J by 8 bases, with 13 bases between them. CDR1 is SGDLS, CDR2 YYNGEE, per germline. This CDR3 is 13 amino acids long. The CDR3 spells CASSVSSGGGYTF. The CDR3 region has the DNA TGTGCCAGCAGCGTTAGTTCAGGCGGGGGCTACACCTTC.

The chain recombines TRBV7-2 with TRBJ1-4; D remains unclear. V lost 2 bases and J lost 7, with 11 bases in between. The germline gives CDR1 SGHTA, CDR2 FQGNSA. The CDR3 loop spans 14 amino acids. The CDR3 sequence: CASSLSGEGEKLFF. In DNA form, the CDR3 reads TGTGCCAGCAGCTTATCCGGGGAAGGTGAAAAACTGTTTTTT.

V usage is TRBV12-5 and J usage is TRBJ1-2, with a weak D call TRBD1 (6 bases). The ends were cut back, 5 bases at V and 4 bases at J, with 11 bases in the middle. CDR1 and CDR2 (germline): LGHNT, FRNRAP. This CDR3 has 13 residues. In DNA form, the CDR3 reads TGTGCTAGTGGTCACCGGGACATCTATGGCTACACCTTC. Its translation is CASGHRDIYGYTF.

This rearrangement joins TRBV14 to TRBJ1-4; tentatively, D is TRBD1 (6 bases). The CDR3 is 15 amino acids. Germline V gives CDR1 SGHDN, CDR2 FVKESK. The V end lost 1 base, the J end lost 5 bases, and 11 bases lay between the germline ends. CDR3: CASSQGVRGNEKLFF. CDR3 bases: TGTGCCAGCAGCCAAGGAGTAAGGGGGAATGAAAAACTGTTTTTT.